This T cell receptor (beta chain) was identified during a study of T cell changes during pregnancy in multiple sclerosis (dated by TCRdb to about 2019). For the study in its entirety: The study looked at changes in the T cell repertoire across pregnancy in women with multiple sclerosis.

Via the germline V gene, CDR1 is SGHRS and CDR2 YFSETQ. Taken from cysteine to phenylalanine, the CDR3 has 15 residues. Only the CDR3 part of the read is kept: 45 bases, read in frame from the first base. V is pared back by 4 bases and J by 5 bases, with 13 bases lying between the germline termini. This clone was seen a few times. Its cognate antigen has yet to be identified. Per-base qualities were not stored, and no clone one base away is much larger. The method was the immunoSEQ multiplex PCR assay. The source is immuneACCESS, and TCRdb retained only in-frame sequences with V and J called. Part of the clones is not carried over; for the studies checked, unresolved V genes explain less than half of this, and the remainder is unexplained. This sample gives fewer than 85,000 clones in total; 93% of them show up just once. Of the sample, around 2.3% falls within the top ten clones.

The rearranged segments are TRBV5-1 and TRBJ1-6, with TRBD1 perhaps the D gene, on 6 matching bases. The starting material was peripheral blood, obtained in the second trimester of pregnancy. The receptor comes from a female donor with multiple sclerosis, enrolled in a pregnancy study. The CDR3 protein sequence reads: CASSPLTGDNSPLHF. The DNA sequence is TGCGCCAGCAGCCCCCTGACAGGCGATAATTCACCCCTCCACTTT.